This is a list of T cell receptor beta chains from one sample in a study of blood T cell repertoires in COVID-19. TCRdb's table, derived via immunoSEQ multiplex PCR, lists solely in-frame clones and lacks some. The table includes 250,000 or so clones, approximately 90% detected once. Sequencing input: PBMCs or T cells enriched from blood (not recorded which). Every receptor here comes from a woman between 35 and 50 years old with acute COVID-19. CDR3s include the opening cysteine and the closing phenylalanine or tryptophan. Fields, in order: clone size, D gene, J gene, V gene, CDR3 protein, CDR3 DNA. The D gene is left open where the match is weak. For some rows the clone size is stated as once, few or many, or as a class when expanded; others skip it.

>.|TRBD1|TRBJ1-2|TRBV2
CASSLQGANYGYTF
TGTGCCAGCAGTCTACAGGGGGCTAACTATGGCTACACCTTC
>.|.|TRBJ1-1|TRBV19
CASSNGGNTEAFF
TGTGCCAGTAGTAACGGGGGGAACACTGAAGCTTTCTTT
>.|TRBD1|TRBJ2-3|TRBV12-5
CASGTGQTTPDTQYF
TGTGCTAGTGGGACGGGACAGACAACCCCAGATACGCAGTATTTT
>.|.|TRBJ1-1|TRBV10-3
CAISEGPRSRANTEAFF
TGTGCCATCAGTGAGGGTCCCAGGTCCAGGGCGAACACTGAAGCTTTCTTT
>.|TRBD1|TRBJ2-7|TRBV15
CATSRVIGTEYEQYF
TGTGCCACCAGCAGAGTCATCGGGACAGAGTACGAGCAGTACTTC
>.|.|TRBJ1-3|TRBV3-1/TRBV3-2
CASSQDGQGGNTIYF
TGTGCCAGCAGCCAAGATGGGCAGGGCGGAAACACCATATATTTT
>.|.|TRBJ2-7|TRBV2
CASSESQTGGPSQYF
TGTGCCAGCAGTGAAAGTCAGACAGGCGGTCCCTCGCAGTACTTC
>.|.|TRBJ2-3|TRBV5-4
CASSLGWRGTDTQYF
TGTGCCAGCAGCTTGGGTTGGCGGGGCACAGATACGCAGTATTTT
>.|TRBD2|TRBJ2-2|TRBV19
CASSPRLAGGTGELFF
TGTGCCAGTAGTCCTCGACTTGCGGGGGGCACCGGGGAGCTGTTTTTT
>once|TRBD2|TRBJ2-3|TRBV9
CASSVGLAGSQYF
TGTGCCAGCAGCGTAGGGCTAGCGGGATCACAGTATTTT
>.|TRBD2|TRBJ2-5|TRBV5-6
CASSVEGSGGLKQETQYF
TGTGCCAGCAGCGTGGAGGGTAGCGGGGGCCTCAAACAAGAGACCCAGTACTTC
>.|.|TRBJ2-7|TRBV3-1/TRBV3-2
CASSPGLNSGNKFF
TGTGCCAGCAGCCCAGGACTTAATAGCGGTAACAAGTTCTTC
>.|.|TRBJ1-1|TRBV5-1
CASRSQAGNTEAFF
TGCGCCAGCAGGTCTCAGGCGGGGAACACTGAAGCTTTCTTT
>.|TRBD1|TRBJ2-1|TRBV11-3
CASSKTGGSSYNEQFF
TGTGCCAGCAGCAAGACAGGGGGGAGCTCCTACAATGAGCAGTTCTTC
>.|.|TRBJ2-7|TRBV3-1/TRBV3-2
CASSQDQSGWSGPRSYEQYF
TGTGCCAGCAGCCAAGATCAGTCAGGGTGGAGCGGGCCGCGCTCCTACGAGCAGTACTTC
>.|.|TRBJ1-2|TRBV25-1
CASRGGSLGYTF
TGTGCCAGCAGAGGCGGGTCTTTGGGCTACACCTTC
>.|TRBD1|TRBJ1-2|TRBV19
CASARDRGPGGYGYTF
TGTGCCAGTGCCCGGGACAGGGGTCCTGGGGGGTATGGCTACACCTTC
>.|TRBD1|TRBJ1-2|TRBV2
CASSKGTESYGYTF
TGTGCCAGCAGCAAAGGGACAGAGAGCTATGGCTACACCTTC
>.|TRBD1|TRBJ2-7|TRBV6-5
CASNPTGSEQYF
TGTGCCAGCAACCCGACAGGGAGCGAGCAGTACTTC
>once|.|TRBJ2-3|TRBV5-1
CASSYQGTDTQYF
TGCGCCAGCAGCTACCAGGGCACAGATACGCAGTATTTT
>.|TRBD1|TRBJ1-3|TRBV5-3
CARSLLGDRGSGNTIYF
TGTGCCAGAAGCCTGTTGGGGGACAGGGGCTCTGGAAACACCATATATTTT
>.|TRBD2|TRBJ2-2|TRBV7-2
CASSHGGLAGGRGTGELFF
TGTGCCAGCAGTCACGGGGGACTAGCGGGAGGCCGGGGCACCGGGGAGCTGTTTTTT
>.|TRBD1|TRBJ1-2|TRBV27
CASSVSRGSDYGYTF
TGTGCCAGCAGTGTCTCCAGGGGGTCGGACTATGGCTACACCTTC
>once|TRBD1|TRBJ1-1|TRBV5-1
CASSFTLGQGALGTEAFF
TGCGCCAGCAGCTTTACTCTGGGGCAGGGGGCTTTGGGGACTGAAGCTTTCTTT
>.|.|TRBJ1-2|TRBV12-5
CASGFGKSPSINYGYTF
TGTGCTAGTGGTTTCGGGAAGAGCCCATCGATTAACTATGGCTACACCTTC
>.|.|TRBJ2-3|TRBV27
CASSPDGVPVDTQYF
TGTGCCAGCAGCCCCGACGGGGTCCCGGTGGATACGCAGTATTTT
>.|TRBD2|TRBJ2-2|TRBV7-2
CASSPQAGGPTGELFF
TGTGCCAGCAGCCCTCAAGCGGGGGGGCCCACCGGGGAGCTGTTTTTT
>.|.|TRBJ1-2|TRBV5-1
CASSFTDPRDGYTF
TGCGCCAGCAGCTTTACGGATCCGAGGGATGGCTACACCTTC
>.|TRBD1|TRBJ2-3|TRBV7-2
CASSKGQGRAISDTQYF
TGTGCCAGCAGTAAGGGACAGGGTCGGGCCATTTCGGATACGCAGTATTTT